This T cell receptor beta chain came from a study of CD8 T cells in ankylosing spondylitis. General study findings and limits: Reportedly, matched ankylosing spondylitis synovial fluid was significantly enriched for disease-linked clones.

TCRdb passed the 5' RACE reads through MiXCR, listing each CDR3 protein once. The data hold some 87,000 distinct CDR3 sequences, with roughly 8.8% observed a single time. This clonotype was detected many times. Its target is unknown. CDR1 DFQATT and CDR2 SNEGSKA come from the germline V gene (reference sequence). J gave up 3 bases and V 7 bases, and 7 bases lay outside the gene matches. The CDR3 runs 13 residues. The sequence came from a male donor with ankylosing spondylitis or in good health (not recorded which). V gene TRBV20-1 combines with J gene TRBJ1-1; the match to TRBD1 covers 8 bases. Sequenced: blood, either unsorted or a sorted T cell fraction (not recorded which). The CDR3: CSVAPDRDTEAFF. CDR3 sequence (DNA): TGCAGTGTCGCCCCGGACAGGGACACTGAAGCTTTCTTT.